A selection of T cell receptor beta chains follows, all from one sample in a study of identical twins. TCRdb redid the calling of the 5' RACE reads with MiXCR, one entry per CDR3 protein. The sample lists 200,000 to 250,000 distinct CDR3 sequences; roughly 7.5% were seen once. These data also featured in a second study, about yellow fever vaccine responses in identical twins.

Sequencing input: memory (CD45RO+) T cells sorted from blood. All receptors derive from a woman between 18 and 30 years old in good health. CDR3s include the opening cysteine and the closing phenylalanine or tryptophan. Fields, in order: V gene, clone size, J gene, D gene, CDR3 protein, CDR3 DNA. D genes are given only for firm matches. Clone sizes are given selectively: once, few, many, or a class where the clone is expanded.

TRBV19	many	TRBJ2-2	TRBD2	CASSRGLAGVDTGELFF	TGTGCCAGTAGTCGGGGACTAGCGGGAGTAGACACCGGGGAGCTGTTTTTT
TRBV20-1	few	TRBJ2-7	TRBD2	CSADVAGYEQYF	TGCAGTGCTGACGTAGCGGGTTACGAGCAGTACTTC
TRBV20-1	once	TRBJ1-6	TRBD1	CSALRDRARSSPLHF	TGCAGTGCTCTCCGGGACAGGGCAAGAAGTTCACCCCTCCACTTT
TRBV7-3	many	TRBJ1-1	-	CASSFKANTEAFF	TGTGCCAGCAGCTTTAAGGCGAACACTGAAGCTTTCTTT
TRBV7-9	-	TRBJ2-2	-	CASSLVLDGTGELFF	TGTGCCAGCAGCTTAGTCCTCGACGGCACCGGGGAGCTGTTTTTT
TRBV7-2	-	TRBJ2-5	-	CASSLTGDEGETQYF	TGTGCCAGCAGCTTGACCGGGGACGAAGGAGAGACCCAGTACTTC
TRBV24-1	-	TRBJ2-3	-	CATSRGFAQVDTQYF	TGTGCCACCAGTCGTGGATTTGCCCAGGTGGATACGCAGTATTTT
TRBV7-8	few	TRBJ2-7	TRBD2	CASSLLAGGREQYF	TGTGCCAGCAGCTTACTAGCGGGAGGGAGAGAGCAGTACTTC
TRBV6-5	few	TRBJ2-3	-	CASSHADTQYF	TGTGCCAGCAGTCATGCAGATACGCAGTATTTT
TRBV11-2	few	TRBJ2-5	TRBD1	CASSPPDRLQETQYF	TGTGCCAGCAGCCCCCCGGACAGGCTCCAAGAGACCCAGTACTTC
TRBV12-3/TRBV12-4	-	TRBJ2-5	-	CASSFGVSETQYF	TGTGCCAGCAGTTTTGGGGTGTCGGAGACCCAGTACTTC
TRBV19	-	TRBJ1-2	-	CASSIPGANYGYTF	TGTGCCAGTAGTATACCCGGAGCTAACTATGGCTACACCTTC
TRBV12-3/TRBV12-4	few	TRBJ2-3	TRBD2	CASSFSGGHTDTQYF	TGTGCCAGCAGTTTTAGCGGGGGGCACACAGATACGCAGTATTTT
TRBV5-1	few	TRBJ2-5	TRBD2	CASSLSGGKYQETQYF	TGCGCCAGCAGCTTGAGCGGGGGGAAGTACCAAGAGACCCAGTACTTC
TRBV6-5	-	TRBJ1-2	-	CASSYGGQGGYGYTF	TGTGCCAGCAGTTACGGGGGGCAGGGCGGATATGGCTACACCTTC
TRBV27	-	TRBJ2-7	TRBD2	CASSLKWEGSYEQYF	TGTGCCAGCAGTTTAAAGTGGGAGGGTTCCTACGAGCAGTACTTC
TRBV29-1	-	TRBJ2-1	TRBD2	CSVRGLAGREQFF	TGCAGCGTTCGCGGACTAGCGGGGCGTGAGCAGTTCTTC